The next 11 T cell receptor beta chains were all read from a single sample in a study of T cells in localized non-small cell lung cancer. Assay: immunoSEQ multiplex PCR; the TCRdb copy retains only in-frame clones and omits some. This table has hundreds of clones, about 20% appearing once. This specimen was normal lung tissue next to the tumor, taken before any cancer treatment. The source of these receptors is a man aged 40 to 75 with stage I lung adenocarcinoma.

This clone was observed once. The chain is built from TRBV14 and TRBJ2-5, with 7 bases lining up with TRBD2. Germline CDR1 SGHDN, CDR2 FVKESK. The CDR3 spans 16 residues. The V and J ends lost 0 bases and 4 bases, in that order; junction bases with no gene match: 8. The CDR3 reads CASSQELGGLGETQYF. For the CDR3, the DNA is TGTGCCAGCAGCCAAGAATTGGGAGGACTAGGAGAGACCCAGTACTTC.

The chain uses TRBV11-3 and TRBJ2-7, with D unresolved. Germline CDR1 reads SGHNT; CDR2 reads YENEEA. The V and J ends lost 2 bases and 0 bases respectively, with 11 bases between them. The CDR3 is 15 residues long. The CDR3 sequence is CASSLIVGFSYEQYF. In DNA form, the CDR3 reads TGTGCCAGCAGCTTAATCGTAGGGTTCTCCTACGAGCAGTACTTC.

As DNA, the CDR3 is TGTGCCTGCCAGGGTGACACTGAAGCTTTCTTT. Translating it yields CACQGDTEAFF. V is TRBV30 and J is TRBJ1-1; tentatively, D is TRBD1 (5 bases). Germline CDR1 reads GTSNPN; CDR2 reads SVGIG (reference sequence). V lost 6 bases and J lost 3, with 8 bases in between. CDR3 length equals 11 residues.

V usage is TRBV29-1 and J usage is TRBJ2-7; 7 nucleotides match TRBD1. V gave up 4 bases and J gave up 6 bases; unmatched junction bases: 9. Germline loops: CDR1 SQVTM, CDR2 ANQGSEA. The CDR3 runs to 13 residues. Here the CDR3 reads CSVANRGVSEQYF. The DNA of the CDR3 is TGCAGCGTTGCTAACAGGGGAGTCTCCGAGCAGTACTTC.

The chain uses TRBV18 and TRBJ2-7; 7 nucleotides agree with TRBD1. The CDR3 is made up of 13 amino acids. V was clipped by 3 bases and J by 7 bases; unmatched bases: 6. Germline CDR1 and CDR2: KGHSH and LQKENI. The CDR3 DNA sequence: TGTGCCAGCTCACCCGACAGGGCCAGGGAGCAGTACTTC. Protein sequence: CASSPDRAREQYF.

This clone was detected a few times. The chain recombines TRBV9 with TRBJ1-3; the D is unclear. This CDR3 has 14 amino acids. The germline V gene encodes CDR1 SGDLS and CDR2 YYNGEE. The ends were cut back, 1 base at V and 1 base at J, with 6 bases in the middle. This chain's CDR3 is CASSVSPSGNTIYF. The CDR3 nucleotides read TGTGCCAGCAGCGTATCTCCGTCTGGAAACACCATATATTTT.

The sample holds a few counts of this clone. The chain has TRBV11-3 and TRBJ1-2; 8 bases map to TRBD1. The CDR3 has 15 residues. Germline V gene lookup returns CDR1 SGHNT and CDR2 YENEEA. V was pared by 2 bases and J by 4 bases, with 6 bases of the junction left unmatched. This CDR3 reads CASSLYRGAGYGYTF. The CDR3, as DNA: TGTGCCAGCAGCTTATACAGGGGGGCCGGCTATGGCTACACCTTC.

The chain employs TRBV30 and TRBJ2-3; 7 nucleotides line up with TRBD2. This CDR3 region has 19 residues. The junction had 23 bases not matched to a gene; V was cut back by 6 bases and J by 2 bases. Germline V CDR1 and CDR2: GTSNPN, SVGIG (reference sequence). The CDR3 DNA sequence: TGTGCCTGCTCTCCGCAACGTCGGACTAGGGGAGGGCTCACAGATACGCAGTATTTT. This encodes CACSPQRRTRGGLTDTQYF.

The chain links TRBV28 to TRBJ2-3; TRBD2 agrees at 8 bases. V shed 6 bases and J 5 bases; nucleotides not matched to a gene: 19. This CDR3 region has 18 residues. CDR1 MDHEN and CDR2 SYDVKM come from the germline V gene. The CDR3 DNA reads TGTGCCAGCAGCTCCCCATGGGCTGGCGGGAGGAGGGAAGATACGCAGTATTTT. It yields the protein CASSSPWAGGRREDTQYF.

The CDR3 sequence is CASSPGQGSYEQYF. The CDR3 coding sequence is TGTGCCAGCTCCCCCGGACAGGGCTCCTACGAGCAGTACTTC. This rearrangement joins TRBV11-3 to TRBJ2-7, with TRBD1 matching over 8 bases. The V gene's germline CDR1 is SGHNT and CDR2 YENEEA. The junction had 6 bases not matched to a gene; V was cut back by 8 bases and J by 0 bases. This CDR3 is 14 amino acids long.

By proportion, this clone is hyperexpanded. This chain links TRBV11-3 with TRBJ1-2, with a possible D match to TRBD1 (5 bases). Germline V CDR1 and CDR2: SGHNT, YENEEA. The CDR3 runs to 18 residues. Trimming left V 7 bases short and J 6 bases short, with 30 bases between. CDR3 protein: CASTTVRPERGSGDGYTF. CDR3 coding DNA: TGTGCCAGCACCACCGTCAGGCCTGAACGGGGTTCGGGGGATGGCTACACCTTC.